This T cell receptor beta chain was sequenced during a study of blood T cell repertoires in COVID-19. Sequenced by immunoSEQ multiplex PCR; TCRdb stores in-frame clones only, minus some. This sample has just over 250,000 clones, with 75% to 95% found just once. Germline CDR1 is SGHTA and CDR2 is FQGTGA. V shed 5 bases and J 2 bases; nucleotides not matched to a gene: 6. This CDR3 comprises 15 residues. V gene TRBV7-3 combines with J gene TRBJ2-1; 7 bases map to TRBD2. The clonotype comes from a young adult with COVID-19, enrolled during active disease. The specimen sequenced was peripheral blood. The CDR3 loop is CASSPAGTTYNEQFF. The DNA of the CDR3 is TGTGCCAGCAGCCCTGCCGGGACTACCTACAATGAGCAGTTCTTC.